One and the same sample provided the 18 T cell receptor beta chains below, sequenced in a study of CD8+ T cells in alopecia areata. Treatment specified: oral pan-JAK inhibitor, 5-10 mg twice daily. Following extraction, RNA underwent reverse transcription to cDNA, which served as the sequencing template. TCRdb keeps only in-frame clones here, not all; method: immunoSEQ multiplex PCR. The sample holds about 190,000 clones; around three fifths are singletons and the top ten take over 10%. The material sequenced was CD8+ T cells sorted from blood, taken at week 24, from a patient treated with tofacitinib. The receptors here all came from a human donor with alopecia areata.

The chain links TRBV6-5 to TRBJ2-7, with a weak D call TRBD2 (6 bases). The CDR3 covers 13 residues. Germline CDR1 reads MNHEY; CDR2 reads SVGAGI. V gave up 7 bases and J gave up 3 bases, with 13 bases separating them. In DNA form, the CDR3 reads TGTGCCAGCAATGAACTGGGGGGCTACGAGCAGTACTTC. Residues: CASNELGGYEQYF.

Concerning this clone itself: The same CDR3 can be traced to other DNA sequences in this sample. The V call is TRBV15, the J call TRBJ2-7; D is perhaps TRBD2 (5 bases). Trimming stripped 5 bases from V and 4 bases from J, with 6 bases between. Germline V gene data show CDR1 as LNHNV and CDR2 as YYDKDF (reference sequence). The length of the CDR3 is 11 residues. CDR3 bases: TGTGCCACCAGCGAGGGTTACGAGCAGTACTTC. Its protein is CATSEGYEQYF. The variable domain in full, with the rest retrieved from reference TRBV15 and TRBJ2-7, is DAMVIQNPRYQVTQFGKPVTLSCSQTLNHNVMYWYQQKSSQAPKLLFHYYDKDFNNEADTPDNFQSRRPNTSFCFLDIRSPGLGDTAMYLCATSEGYEQYFGPGTRLTVT.

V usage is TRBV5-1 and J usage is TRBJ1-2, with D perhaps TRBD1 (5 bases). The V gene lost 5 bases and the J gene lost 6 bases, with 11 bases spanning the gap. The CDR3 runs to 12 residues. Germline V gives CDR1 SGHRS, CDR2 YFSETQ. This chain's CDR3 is CASRFGTDGYTF. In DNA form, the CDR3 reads TGCGCCAGCAGATTCGGGACGGATGGCTACACCTTC.

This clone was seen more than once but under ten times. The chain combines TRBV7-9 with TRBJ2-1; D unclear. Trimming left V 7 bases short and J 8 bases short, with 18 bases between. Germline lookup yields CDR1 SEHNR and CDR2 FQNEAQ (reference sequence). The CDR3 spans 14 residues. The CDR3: CASTPSGSFDEQFF. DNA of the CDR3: TGTGCCAGCACCCCCTCTGGTAGCTTCGATGAGCAGTTCTTC. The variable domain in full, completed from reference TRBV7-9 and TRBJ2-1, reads DTGVSQNPRHKITKRGQNVTFRCDPISEHNRLYWYRQTLGQGPEFLTYFQNEAQLEKSRLLSDRFSAERPKGSFSTLEIQRTEQGDSAMYLCASTPSGSFDEQFFGPGTRLTVL.

The CDR3 bases are TGCAGCGTTGTTTCCGGGACTGAAGCTTTCTTT. Translated: CSVVSGTEAFF. The chain couples TRBV29-1 to TRBJ1-1; D not resolved. Per germline, CDR1 SQVTM and CDR2 ANQGSEA. The CDR3 sequence is 11 residues long. V shed 4 bases and J shed 5 bases, with 8 bases lying between them. Based on the CDR3 plus reference TRBV29-1 and TRBJ1-1, the full variable domain is SAVISQKPSRDICQRGTSLTIQCQVDSQVTMMFWYRQQPGQSLTLIATANQGSEATYESGFVIDKFPISRPNLTFSTLTVSNMSPEDSSIYLCSVVSGTEAFFGQGTRLTVV.

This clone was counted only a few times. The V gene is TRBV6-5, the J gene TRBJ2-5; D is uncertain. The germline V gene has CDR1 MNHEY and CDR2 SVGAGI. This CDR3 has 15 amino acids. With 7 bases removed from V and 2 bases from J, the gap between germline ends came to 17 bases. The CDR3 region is CASTLSLGTQETQYF. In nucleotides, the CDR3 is TGTGCCAGCACCCTCTCCCTTGGTACTCAAGAGACCCAGTACTTC.

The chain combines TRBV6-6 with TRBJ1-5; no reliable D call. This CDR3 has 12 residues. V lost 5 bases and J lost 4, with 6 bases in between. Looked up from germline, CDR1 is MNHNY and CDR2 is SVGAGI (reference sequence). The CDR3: CASSGMNQPQHF. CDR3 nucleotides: TGTGCCAGCAGTGGGATGAATCAGCCCCAGCATTTT.

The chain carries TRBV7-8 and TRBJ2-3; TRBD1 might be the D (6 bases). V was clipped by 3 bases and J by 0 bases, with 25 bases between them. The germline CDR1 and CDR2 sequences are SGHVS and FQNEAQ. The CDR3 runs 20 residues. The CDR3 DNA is TGTGCCAGCAGCTTCGGCCCCATCCACAGGGTTACGTCTAGCACAGATACGCAGTATTTT. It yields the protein CASSFGPIHRVTSSTDTQYF.

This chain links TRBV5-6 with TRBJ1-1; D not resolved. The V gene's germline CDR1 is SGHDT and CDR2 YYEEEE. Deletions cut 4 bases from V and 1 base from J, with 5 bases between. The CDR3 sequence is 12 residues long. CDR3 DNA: TGTGCCAGCAGCCTGGCGAACACTGAAGCTTTCTTT. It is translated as CASSLANTEAFF.

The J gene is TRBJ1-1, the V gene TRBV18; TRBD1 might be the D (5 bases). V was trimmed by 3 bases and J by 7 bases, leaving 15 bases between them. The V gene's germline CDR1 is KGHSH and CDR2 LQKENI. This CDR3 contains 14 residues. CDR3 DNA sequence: TGTGCCAGCTCACCGCGACAGCCGCCCTTTGAAGCTTTCTTT. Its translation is CASSPRQPPFEAFF.

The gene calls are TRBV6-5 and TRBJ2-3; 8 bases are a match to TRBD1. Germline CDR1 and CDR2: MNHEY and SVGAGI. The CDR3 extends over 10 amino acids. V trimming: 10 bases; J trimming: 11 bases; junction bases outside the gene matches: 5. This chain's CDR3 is CAIGQGRQYF. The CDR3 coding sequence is TGTGCCATCGGACAGGGTAGGCAGTATTTT.

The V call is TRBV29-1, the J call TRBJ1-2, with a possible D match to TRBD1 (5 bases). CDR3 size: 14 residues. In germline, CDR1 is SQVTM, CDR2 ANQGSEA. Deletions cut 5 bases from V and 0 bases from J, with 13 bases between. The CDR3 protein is CSVPAGRSNYGYTF. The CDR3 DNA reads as TGCAGCGTTCCCGCGGGACGGTCTAACTATGGCTACACCTTC.

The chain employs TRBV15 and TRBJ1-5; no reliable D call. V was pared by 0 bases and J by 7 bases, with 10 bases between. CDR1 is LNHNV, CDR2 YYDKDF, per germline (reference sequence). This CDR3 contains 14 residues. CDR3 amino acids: CATSRDKGGQPQHF. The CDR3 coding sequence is TGTGCCACCAGCAGAGATAAGGGAGGGCAGCCCCAGCATTTT.

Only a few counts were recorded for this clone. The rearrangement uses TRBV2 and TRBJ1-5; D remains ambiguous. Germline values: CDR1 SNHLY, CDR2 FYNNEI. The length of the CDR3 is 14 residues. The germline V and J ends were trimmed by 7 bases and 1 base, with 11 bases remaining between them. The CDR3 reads CASTGPGSNQPQHF. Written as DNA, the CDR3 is TGTGCCAGCACCGGGCCGGGGAGCAATCAGCCCCAGCATTTT.

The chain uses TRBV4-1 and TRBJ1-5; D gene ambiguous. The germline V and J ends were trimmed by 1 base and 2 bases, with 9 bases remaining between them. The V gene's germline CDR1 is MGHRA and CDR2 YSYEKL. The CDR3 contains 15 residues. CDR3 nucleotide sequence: TGCGCCAGCAGCCAAGTTACTGAGGGCAATCAGCCCCAGCATTTT. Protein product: CASSQVTEGNQPQHF.

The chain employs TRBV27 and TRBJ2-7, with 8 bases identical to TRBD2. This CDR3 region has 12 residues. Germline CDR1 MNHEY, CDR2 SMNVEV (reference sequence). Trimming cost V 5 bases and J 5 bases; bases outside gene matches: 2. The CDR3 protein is CASSTGGHEQYF. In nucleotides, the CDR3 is TGTGCCAGCAGTACGGGGGGGCACGAGCAGTACTTC.

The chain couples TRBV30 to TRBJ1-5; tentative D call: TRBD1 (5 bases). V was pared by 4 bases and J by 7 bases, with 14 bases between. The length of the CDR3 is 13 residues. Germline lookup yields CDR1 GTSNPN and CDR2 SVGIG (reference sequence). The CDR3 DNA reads TGTGCCTGGAATGGGGGGGGTGGACAGCCCCAGCATTTT. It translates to CAWNGGGGQPQHF.

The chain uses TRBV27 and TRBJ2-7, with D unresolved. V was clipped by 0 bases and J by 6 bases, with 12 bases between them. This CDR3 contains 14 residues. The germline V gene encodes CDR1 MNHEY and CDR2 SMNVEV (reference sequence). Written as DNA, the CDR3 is TGTGCCAGCAGTTTATCCAGGCAAGATGGCGAGCAGTACTTC. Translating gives CASSLSRQDGEQYF.